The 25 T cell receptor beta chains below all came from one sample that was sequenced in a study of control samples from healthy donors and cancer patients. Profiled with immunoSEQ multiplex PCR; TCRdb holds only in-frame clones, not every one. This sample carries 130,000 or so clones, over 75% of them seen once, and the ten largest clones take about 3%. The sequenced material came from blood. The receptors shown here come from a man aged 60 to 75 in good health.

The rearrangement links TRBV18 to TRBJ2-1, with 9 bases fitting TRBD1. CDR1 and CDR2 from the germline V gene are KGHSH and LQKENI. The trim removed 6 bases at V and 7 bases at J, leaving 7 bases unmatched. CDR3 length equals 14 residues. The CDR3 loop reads CASSRDRGGNEQFF. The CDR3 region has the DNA TGTGCCAGCTCCCGAGACAGGGGGGGGAATGAGCAGTTCTTC. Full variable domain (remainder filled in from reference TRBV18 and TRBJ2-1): NAGVMQNPRHLVRRRGQEARLRCSPMKGHSHVYWYRQLPEEGLKFMVYLQKENIIDESGMPKERFSAEFPKEGPSILRIQQVVRGDSAAYFCASSRDRGGNEQFFGPGTRLTVL.

The CDR3 spells CASSPGRGRAAEAFF. The CDR3 DNA reads TGTGCCAGCTCACCGGGGAGGGGGCGCGCAGCTGAAGCTTTCTTT. The rearrangement uses TRBV18 and TRBJ1-1; 7 nucleotides line up with TRBD1. V dropped 3 bases and J dropped 6; count of bases not matched to a gene: 10. Germline lookup yields CDR1 KGHSH and CDR2 LQKENI. The CDR3 is made up of 15 amino acids.

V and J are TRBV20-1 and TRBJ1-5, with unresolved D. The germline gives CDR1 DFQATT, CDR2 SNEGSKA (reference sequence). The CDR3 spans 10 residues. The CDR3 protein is CRNFNQPQHF. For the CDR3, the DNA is TGCAGGAATTTCAATCAGCCCCAGCATTTT.

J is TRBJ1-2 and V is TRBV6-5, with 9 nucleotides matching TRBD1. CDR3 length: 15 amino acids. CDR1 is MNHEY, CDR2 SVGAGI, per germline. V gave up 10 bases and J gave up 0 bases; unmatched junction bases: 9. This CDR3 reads CATEGQGRANYGYTF. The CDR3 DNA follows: TGTGCCACCGAGGGACAGGGCAGAGCTAACTATGGCTACACCTTC.

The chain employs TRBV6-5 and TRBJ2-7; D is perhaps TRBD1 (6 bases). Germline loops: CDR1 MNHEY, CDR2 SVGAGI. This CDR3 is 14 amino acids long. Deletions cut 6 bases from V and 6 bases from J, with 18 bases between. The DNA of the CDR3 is TGTGCCAGCAGCACCGGCAGGGGCTTGTTCGAGCAGTACTTC. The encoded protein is CASSTGRGLFEQYF.

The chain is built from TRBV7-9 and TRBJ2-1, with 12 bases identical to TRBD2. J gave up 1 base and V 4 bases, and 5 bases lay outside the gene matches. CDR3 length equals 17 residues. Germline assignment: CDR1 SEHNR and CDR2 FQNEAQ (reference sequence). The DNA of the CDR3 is TGTGCCAGCAGCTCTCTAGCGGGGGGGCGGTCCTACAATGAGCAGTTCTTC. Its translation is CASSSLAGGRSYNEQFF.

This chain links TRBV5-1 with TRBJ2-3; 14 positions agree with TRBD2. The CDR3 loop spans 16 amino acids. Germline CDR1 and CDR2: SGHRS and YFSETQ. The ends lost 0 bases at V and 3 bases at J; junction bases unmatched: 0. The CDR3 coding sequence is TGCGCCAGCAGCTTGGGGACTAGCGGGAGGACAGATACGCAGTATTTT. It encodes CASSLGTSGRTDTQYF.

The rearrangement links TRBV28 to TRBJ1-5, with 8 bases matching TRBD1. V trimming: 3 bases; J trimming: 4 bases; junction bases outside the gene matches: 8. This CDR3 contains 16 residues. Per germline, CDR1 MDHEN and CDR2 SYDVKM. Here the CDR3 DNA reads TGTGCCAGCAGTTTCGACAGGGGAGTCGGGAATCAGCCCCAGCATTTT. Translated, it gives CASSFDRGVGNQPQHF.

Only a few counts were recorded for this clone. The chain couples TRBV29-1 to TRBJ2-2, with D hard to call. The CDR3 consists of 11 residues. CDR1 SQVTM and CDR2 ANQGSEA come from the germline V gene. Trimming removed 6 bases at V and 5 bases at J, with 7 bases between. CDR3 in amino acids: CSVRITGELFF. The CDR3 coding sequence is TGCAGCGTCCGGATAACCGGGGAGCTGTTTTTT.

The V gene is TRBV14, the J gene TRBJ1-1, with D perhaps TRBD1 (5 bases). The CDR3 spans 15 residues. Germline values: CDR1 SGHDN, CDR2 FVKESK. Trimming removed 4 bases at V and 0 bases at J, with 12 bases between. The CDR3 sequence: CASSPLTVMNTEAFF. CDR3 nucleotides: TGTGCCAGCAGCCCACTGACAGTCATGAACACTGAAGCTTTCTTT.

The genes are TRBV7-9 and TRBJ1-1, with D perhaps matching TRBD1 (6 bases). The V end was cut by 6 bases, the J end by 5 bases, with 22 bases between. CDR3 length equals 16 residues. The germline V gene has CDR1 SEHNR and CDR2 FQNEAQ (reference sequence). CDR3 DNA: TGTGCCAGCAGGCTGGACAGTTTCCCCGGAGGGACTGAAGCTTTCTTT. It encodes CASRLDSFPGGTEAFF. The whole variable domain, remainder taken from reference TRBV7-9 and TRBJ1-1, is DTGVSQNPRHKITKRGQNVTFRCDPISEHNRLYWYRQTLGQGPEFLTYFQNEAQLEKSRLLSDRFSAERPKGSFSTLEIQRTEQGDSAMYLCASRLDSFPGGTEAFFGQGTRLTVV.

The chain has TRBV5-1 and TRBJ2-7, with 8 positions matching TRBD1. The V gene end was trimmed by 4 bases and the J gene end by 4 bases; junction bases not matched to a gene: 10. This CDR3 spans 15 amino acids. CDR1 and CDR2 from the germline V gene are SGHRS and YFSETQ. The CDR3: CASSQRDRGRYEQYF. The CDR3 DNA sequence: TGCGCCAGCAGCCAGAGAGACAGGGGACGGTACGAGCAGTACTTC.

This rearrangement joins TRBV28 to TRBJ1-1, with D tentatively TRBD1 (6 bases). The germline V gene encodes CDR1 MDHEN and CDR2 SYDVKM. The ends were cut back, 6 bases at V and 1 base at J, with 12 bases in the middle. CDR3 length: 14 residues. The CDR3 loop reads CASRPGHTNTEAFF. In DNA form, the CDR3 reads TGTGCCAGCAGACCGGGACATACGAACACTGAAGCTTTCTTT.

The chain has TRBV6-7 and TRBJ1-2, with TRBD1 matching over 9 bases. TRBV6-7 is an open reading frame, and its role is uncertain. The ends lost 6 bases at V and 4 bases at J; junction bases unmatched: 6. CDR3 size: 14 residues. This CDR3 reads CASSYRGQVYGYTF. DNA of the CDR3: TGTGCCAGCAGCTACAGGGGGCAGGTCTATGGCTACACCTTC.

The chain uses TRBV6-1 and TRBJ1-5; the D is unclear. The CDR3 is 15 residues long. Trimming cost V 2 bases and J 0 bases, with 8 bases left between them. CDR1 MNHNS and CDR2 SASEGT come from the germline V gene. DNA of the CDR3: TGTGCCAGCAGTGAAATGAGGGTTAGCAATCAGCCCCAGCATTTT. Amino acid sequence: CASSEMRVSNQPQHF.

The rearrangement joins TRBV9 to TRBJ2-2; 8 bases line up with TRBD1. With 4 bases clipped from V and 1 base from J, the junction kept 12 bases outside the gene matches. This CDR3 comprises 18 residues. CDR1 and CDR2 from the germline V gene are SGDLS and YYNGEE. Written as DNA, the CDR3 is TGTGCCAGCAGCCCGAAGACAGGGGTGGACCTGAACACCGGGGAGCTGTTTTTT. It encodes CASSPKTGVDLNTGELFF.

The DNA of the CDR3 is TGTGCCAGCAGCTTAACCAGGGTCATGAACACTGAAGCTTTCTTT. Its protein product is CASSLTRVMNTEAFF. The chain carries TRBV7-2 and TRBJ1-1; a possible D gene is TRBD1 (5 bases). The CDR3 contains 15 residues. V was pared by 2 bases and J by 0 bases, with 10 bases between. The V gene's germline CDR1 is SGHTA and CDR2 FQGNSA.

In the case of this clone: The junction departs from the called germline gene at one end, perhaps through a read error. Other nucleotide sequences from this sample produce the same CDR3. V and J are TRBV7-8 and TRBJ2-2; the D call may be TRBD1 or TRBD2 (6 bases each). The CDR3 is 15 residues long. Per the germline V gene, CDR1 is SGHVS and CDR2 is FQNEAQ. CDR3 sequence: CASSLGRGGTGELFF. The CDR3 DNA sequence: TGTGCTAGCAGCTTAGGCAGGGGAGGAACCGGGGAGCTGTTTTTT.

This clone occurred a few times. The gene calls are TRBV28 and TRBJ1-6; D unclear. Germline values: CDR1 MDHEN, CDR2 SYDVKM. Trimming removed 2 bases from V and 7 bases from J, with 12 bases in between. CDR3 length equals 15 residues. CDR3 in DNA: TGTGCCAGCAGTTTAAACATGGTTGGGAATTCACCCCTCCACTTT. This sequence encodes CASSLNMVGNSPLHF.

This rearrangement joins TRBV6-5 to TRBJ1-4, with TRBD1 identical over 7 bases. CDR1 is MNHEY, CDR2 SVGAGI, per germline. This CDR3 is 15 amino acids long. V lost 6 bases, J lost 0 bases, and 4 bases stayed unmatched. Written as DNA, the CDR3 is TGTGCCAGCAGAGAGGGGGCAGCAACTAATGAAAAACTGTTTTTT. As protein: CASREGAATNEKLFF.

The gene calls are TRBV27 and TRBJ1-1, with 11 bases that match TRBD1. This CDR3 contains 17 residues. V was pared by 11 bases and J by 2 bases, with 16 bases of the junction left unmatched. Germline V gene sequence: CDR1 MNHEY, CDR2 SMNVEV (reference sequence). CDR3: CAVKQGQGASPNTEAFF. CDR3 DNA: TGTGCCGTTAAGCAAGGACAGGGGGCTTCACCCAACACTGAAGCTTTCTTT.

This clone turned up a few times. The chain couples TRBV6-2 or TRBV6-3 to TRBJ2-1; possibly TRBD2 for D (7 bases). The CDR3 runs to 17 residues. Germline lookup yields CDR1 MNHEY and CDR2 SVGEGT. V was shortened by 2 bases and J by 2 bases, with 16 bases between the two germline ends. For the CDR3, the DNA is TGTGCCAGCAGTTACGGGGGGGCCATAAGGACCTACAATGAGCAGTTCTTC. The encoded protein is CASSYGGAIRTYNEQFF.

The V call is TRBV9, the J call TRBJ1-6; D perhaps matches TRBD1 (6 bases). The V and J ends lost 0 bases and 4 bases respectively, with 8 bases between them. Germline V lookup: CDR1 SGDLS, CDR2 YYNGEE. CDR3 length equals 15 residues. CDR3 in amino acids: CASSVGTAYNSPLHF. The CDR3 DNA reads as TGTGCCAGCAGCGTAGGGACAGCTTATAATTCACCCCTCCACTTT.

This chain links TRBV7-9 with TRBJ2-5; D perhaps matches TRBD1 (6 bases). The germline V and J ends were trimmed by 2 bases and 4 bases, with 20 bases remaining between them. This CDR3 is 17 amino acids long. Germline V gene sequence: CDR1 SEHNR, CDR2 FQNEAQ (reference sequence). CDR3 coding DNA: TGTGCCAGCAGCTTAATGGGAGACAGGATGGGGTCAGAGACCCAGTACTTC. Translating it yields CASSLMGDRMGSETQYF.

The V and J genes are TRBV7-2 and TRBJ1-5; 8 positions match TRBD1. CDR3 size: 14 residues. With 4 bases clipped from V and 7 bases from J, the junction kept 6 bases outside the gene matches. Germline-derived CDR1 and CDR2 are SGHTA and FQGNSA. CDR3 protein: CASSSQGAGQPQHF. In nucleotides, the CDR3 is TGTGCCAGCAGCTCTCAGGGGGCAGGGCAGCCCCAGCATTTT.